This T cell receptor beta chain stems from a study of T cells in Graves' hyperthyroidism and ophthalmopathy. This clonotype was observed at least ten times. V dropped 5 bases and J dropped 4 bases, with 24 bases sitting between them. The CDR3 is 18 amino acids. Germline loops: CDR1 LGHDT, CDR2 YNNKEL (reference sequence). RNA transcripts provided the source from which TCR beta CDR3 regions were amplified. During a first-round RT-PCR of the TCR CDR3, the HTBI primer set was used. TCRdb reprocessed the multiplex PCR reads with MiXCR, giving one entry per CDR3 protein. Of about 700,000 distinct CDR3 sequences in the sample, around 15% were seen once.

The clonotype was recovered from a woman between 18 and 30 years old with Graves' hyperthyroidism. Sequenced: blood. The V and J genes are TRBV3-1 and TRBJ2-1; D may be TRBD2 (6 bases). The CDR3 here is CASSDTTWGESSYNEQFF. CDR3 bases: TGTGCCAGCAGCGATACGACTTGGGGGGAGTCGAGTTACAATGAGCAGTTCTTC.